The rows below give T cell receptor beta chains drawn from one sample of a study of cytomegalovirus exposure and HLA in healthy donors. Sequenced by immunoSEQ multiplex PCR; TCRdb stores in-frame clones only, minus some. There are more than 95,000 clones in the sample; 60% to 80% occur only once, and approximately 3.5% lies in the top ten. The sequenced material came from PBMCs. The receptors stem from a man between 25 and 39 years old in good health and CMV-seronegative. Each CDR3 is given with its conserved first and last residue. Each record gives: V gene, J gene, D gene, clone size, CDR3 DNA, CDR3 protein. D genes are given only for firm matches. Clone sizes are given selectively: once, few, many, or a class where the clone is expanded.

v_call: TRBV10-3
j_call: TRBJ2-3
d_call: TRBD2
clone_size: few
cdr3_nt: TGTGCCATCAGTGAGTCGGGAGGACTAGCGGTACCGACAGATACGCAGTATTTT
cdr3_aa: CAISESGGLAVPTDTQYF

v_call: TRBV2
j_call: TRBJ1-1
d_call: .
clone_size: few
cdr3_nt: TGTGCCAGCAGTGAATGGCAGACACTGAACACTGAAGCTTTCTTT
cdr3_aa: CASSEWQTLNTEAFF

v_call: TRBV27
j_call: TRBJ1-2
d_call: .
clone_size: once
cdr3_nt: TGTGCCAGCAGTTTCCCAGGGGCGCTTGGCTACACCTTC
cdr3_aa: CASSFPGALGYTF

v_call: TRBV27
j_call: TRBJ2-5
d_call: .
clone_size: .
cdr3_nt: TGTGCCAGCAGTTTATCGTCCCCCCTGGAGACCCAGTACTTC
cdr3_aa: CASSLSSPLETQYF

v_call: TRBV11-2
j_call: TRBJ1-1
d_call: TRBD1
clone_size: .
cdr3_nt: TGTGCCAGCAGCTTAGCGAGACAGGGGTTCGCTGAAGCTTTCTTT
cdr3_aa: CASSLARQGFAEAFF

v_call: TRBV18
j_call: TRBJ2-7
d_call: .
clone_size: few
cdr3_nt: TGTGCCAGCTCACCGTCACAGGGACTAAACGAGCAGTACTTC
cdr3_aa: CASSPSQGLNEQYF

v_call: TRBV7-9
j_call: TRBJ2-7
d_call: .
clone_size: .
cdr3_nt: TGTGCCAGCAGCTTGGGGCAGTACTACGAGCAGTACTTC
cdr3_aa: CASSLGQYYEQYF

v_call: TRBV6-1
j_call: TRBJ2-7
d_call: TRBD2
clone_size: .
cdr3_nt: TGTGCCAGCAGTGTTTGGTATTCCTCAAGAACTAGCGGGGGATCCTACGAGCAGTACTTC
cdr3_aa: CASSVWYSSRTSGGSYEQYF

v_call: TRBV6-5
j_call: TRBJ1-6
d_call: .
clone_size: few
cdr3_nt: TGTGCCAGCAGTGAAACAGGGCTGGTCTCACCCCTCCACTTT
cdr3_aa: CASSETGLVSPLHF

v_call: TRBV6-4
j_call: TRBJ1-6
d_call: TRBD1
clone_size: .
cdr3_nt: TGTGCCAGCATCCTACAGGGGCTTGGGTCACCCCTCCACTTT
cdr3_aa: CASILQGLGSPLHF

v_call: TRBV28
j_call: TRBJ1-1
d_call: .
clone_size: .
cdr3_nt: TGTGCCAGCATCTTAGGGGCTGAGAACACTGAAGCTTTCTTT
cdr3_aa: CASILGAENTEAFF

v_call: TRBV11-2
j_call: TRBJ2-7
d_call: .
clone_size: .
cdr3_nt: TGTGCCAGCAGCGGCAGGGTTTCCTACGAGCAGTACTTC
cdr3_aa: CASSGRVSYEQYF

v_call: TRBV6-5
j_call: TRBJ2-3
d_call: TRBD2
clone_size: .
cdr3_nt: TGTGCCAGCAGTTACCTCGGGGGGAGTGGCACAGATACGCAGTATTTT
cdr3_aa: CASSYLGGSGTDTQYF

v_call: TRBV6-1
j_call: TRBJ1-3
d_call: .
clone_size: .
cdr3_nt: TGTGCCAGCACCCGGGGGGTTGTGAACACCATATATTTT
cdr3_aa: CASTRGVVNTIYF

v_call: TRBV5-4
j_call: TRBJ2-7
d_call: TRBD1
clone_size: .
cdr3_nt: TGTGCCAGCAGCTTTCCGGGACAGGGGTCCTCCTACGAGCAGTACTTC
cdr3_aa: CASSFPGQGSSYEQYF

v_call: TRBV7-2
j_call: TRBJ2-7
d_call: .
clone_size: .
cdr3_nt: TGTGCCAGCAGCTTCGGACTACCGACCTACGAGCAGTACTTC
cdr3_aa: CASSFGLPTYEQYF

v_call: TRBV7-6
j_call: TRBJ2-2
d_call: .
clone_size: many
cdr3_nt: TGTGCCAGCAGCACAACCTCAGGGGCGTGGACCGGGGAGCTGTTTTTT
cdr3_aa: CASSTTSGAWTGELFF

v_call: TRBV25-1
j_call: TRBJ1-2
d_call: TRBD1
clone_size: .
cdr3_nt: TGTGCCAGCAGTGCCCGGGACAGATATTATGGCTACACCTTC
cdr3_aa: CASSARDRYYGYTF

v_call: TRBV4-3
j_call: TRBJ2-1
d_call: .
clone_size: .
cdr3_nt: TGCGCCAGCAGCCAGGGCAGGGCCGTGTATGAGCAGTTCTTC
cdr3_aa: CASSQGRAVYEQFF

v_call: TRBV4-1
j_call: TRBJ2-7
d_call: .
clone_size: .
cdr3_nt: TGCGCCAGCAGCCAAGATTCTGTAACGGGGTACTACGAGCAGTACTTC
cdr3_aa: CASSQDSVTGYYEQYF

v_call: TRBV11-2
j_call: TRBJ1-4
d_call: TRBD1
clone_size: .
cdr3_nt: TGTGCCAGCAGCTCCAACAGGGGGTCGAATGAAAAACTGTTTTTT
cdr3_aa: CASSSNRGSNEKLFF

v_call: TRBV2
j_call: TRBJ1-5
d_call: TRBD1
clone_size: .
cdr3_nt: TGTGCCAGCAACGGGACAGATTATCAGCCCCAGCATTTT
cdr3_aa: CASNGTDYQPQHF

v_call: TRBV5-1
j_call: TRBJ2-5
d_call: TRBD1
clone_size: .
cdr3_nt: TGCGCCAGCAAGAATGACAGGGGATCCCAAGAGACCCAGTACTTC
cdr3_aa: CASKNDRGSQETQYF

v_call: TRBV28
j_call: TRBJ2-3
d_call: .
clone_size: .
cdr3_nt: TGCGCCAGCAGTCCCCTCAGGGGGGGCACAGATACGCAGTATTTT
cdr3_aa: CASSPLRGGTDTQYF